Described below is a single T cell receptor (beta chain) sequence and its context. Its antigen is as yet unknown. This record belongs to a study of T cells in Graves' hyperthyroidism and ophthalmopathy. CDR3 length: 16 amino acids. Germline-derived CDR1 and CDR2 are SNHLY and FYNNEI. The ends lost 0 bases at V and 4 bases at J; junction bases unmatched: 1. Exclusion followed for patients with uncontrolled infection, other autoimmune disease, pregnancy or lactation. Overall study results and limits: Researchers found most expanded thyroid clonotypes above 0.001 in blood as well. Ophthalmopathy onset followed model prediction by a median approximately six months.

Amplification yielded TCR beta CDR3 regions, with RNA transcripts as the source. An initial round of RT-PCR targeting the TCR CDR3 relied on the HTBI primer set. MiXCR, run by TCRdb on the multiplex PCR reads, gives a single entry per CDR3 protein. The data show under 350,000 distinct CDR3 sequences, roughly 15% seen once. The sequencing sample was made of blood. The TCR was taken from a woman aged 40 to 50 with Graves' ophthalmopathy. The chain has TRBV2 and TRBJ2-1; 12 positions match TRBD2. The CDR3 DNA reads TGTGCCAGCAGTGAAGCGGGGACTAGCGGGTACAATGAGCAGTTCTTC. As protein: CASSEAGTSGYNEQFF.